Listed here are 32 T cell receptor beta chains from one sample, sequenced in a study of blood T cell repertoires in COVID-19. Profiling relied on immunoSEQ multiplex PCR, and the TCRdb table lists in-frame clones only, not all of them. Of about 140,000 clones in the sample, about 80% were seen once. The specimen sequenced was peripheral blood. These receptor sequences come from a human donor in a cohort sampled during active COVID-19.

The rearrangement links TRBV5-4 to TRBJ1-4; a weak D match, TRBD1 (6 bases). CDR3 length equals 15 residues. Trimming stripped 4 bases from V and 8 bases from J, with 18 bases between. Germline CDR1 and CDR2: SGHNT and YYREEE (reference sequence). CDR3: CASSPEGRGEEKLFF. The CDR3, as DNA: TGTGCCAGCAGCCCCGAGGGCAGGGGTGAGGAAAAACTGTTTTTT. Together with reference TRBV5-4 and TRBJ1-4, the CDR3 gives the full variable domain: ETGVTQSPTHLIKTRGQQVTLRCSSQSGHNTVSWYQQALGQGPQFIFQYYREEENGRGNFPPRFSGLQFPNYSSELNVNALELDDSALYLCASSPEGRGEEKLFFGSGTQLSVL.

The chain recombines TRBV4-1 with TRBJ1-4; 7 positions agree with TRBD1. The V gene's germline CDR1 is MGHRA and CDR2 YSYEKL. This CDR3 is built from 14 residues. V shed 6 bases, J shed 8 bases, and the junction held 9 bases outside the gene matches. CDR3 region: CASRFTGVGEKLFF. CDR3 nucleotide sequence: TGCGCCAGCAGATTCACAGGGGTAGGAGAAAAACTGTTTTTT.

J is TRBJ2-1 and V is TRBV7-3, with D perhaps TRBD2 (7 bases). Germline V gene sequence: CDR1 SGHTA, CDR2 FQGTGA. The CDR3 has 15 amino acids. With 5 bases removed from V and 8 bases from J, the gap between germline ends came to 19 bases. As DNA, the CDR3 is TGTGCCAGCAGCCCCATAATGGGGGGGCTCGATGAGCAGTTCTTC. Its protein product is CASSPIMGGLDEQFF.

This clone was seen a single time. The chain recombines TRBV3-1 (or the pseudogene TRBV3-2) with TRBJ2-1; 9 bases are a match to TRBD2. Trimming at V came to 3 bases and at J to 2 bases, leaving 2 bases not matched to a gene. The CDR3 is made up of 15 amino acids. CDR1 and CDR2 (germline): LGHDT, YNNKEL (reference sequence). CDR3 amino acids: CASSQSGGPYNEQFF. DNA for the CDR3: TGTGCCAGCAGCCAGAGCGGGGGGCCCTACAATGAGCAGTTCTTC.

The rearrangement joins TRBV15 to TRBJ1-5; a weak D match, TRBD1 (6 bases). Germline V gives CDR1 LNHNV, CDR2 YYDKDF (reference sequence). The V gene lost 0 bases and the J gene lost 1 base, with 7 bases spanning the gap. The CDR3 spans 15 residues. CDR3 nucleotides: TGTGCCACCAGCAGAGAAAGGGGGAGCAATCAGCCCCAGCATTTT. Its translation: CATSRERGSNQPQHF.

This chain connects TRBV12-5 to TRBJ2-7; a possible D gene is TRBD1 (5 bases). Germline assignment: CDR1 LGHNT and CDR2 FRNRAP. The CDR3 sequence is 13 residues long. Trimming shortened V by 3 bases and J by 0 bases, and 6 bases separated the two germline ends. In nucleotides, the CDR3 is TGTGCTAGTGGTTTTGACAGCTCCTACGAGCAGTACTTC. Its protein is CASGFDSSYEQYF.

The chain combines TRBV19 with TRBJ2-3; TRBD2 agrees at 7 bases. The V segment lost 3 bases and the J segment 0 bases; nucleotides outside the gene matches: 3. The CDR3 covers 15 residues. Germline-derived CDR1 and CDR2 are LNHDA and SQIVND (reference sequence). This CDR3 reads CASSMGGGSTDTQYF. The CDR3 DNA reads TGTGCCAGTAGTATGGGGGGGGGTAGCACAGATACGCAGTATTTT.

By share, this clone counts as medium-sized. Compared with germline, one end of the junction differs, possibly owing to a read error. The chain joins TRBV2 to TRBJ1-5; 7 bases agree with TRBD1. The CDR3 is 15 residues long. Germline loops: CDR1 SNHLY, CDR2 FYNNEI. CDR3 sequence: CASREGQAGYQPQHF. The CDR3 bases are TGTGCCAGCAGGGAAGGACAGGCCGGCTATCAGCCCCAGCATTTT.

The V and J genes are TRBV25-1 and TRBJ2-7; 7 bases map to TRBD1. The V segment lost 6 bases and the J segment 3 bases; nucleotides outside the gene matches: 5. Germline lookup yields CDR1 MGHDK and CDR2 SYGVNS. The length of the CDR3 is 13 residues. Here the CDR3 DNA reads TGTGCCAGCAGCCTACAGGGGATCTACGAGCAGTACTTC. Translation gives CASSLQGIYEQYF.

This chain links TRBV10-3 with TRBJ1-5; D perhaps matches TRBD1 (6 bases). This CDR3 has 18 residues. The V end lost 4 bases, the J end lost 0 bases, and 19 bases lay between the germline ends. Germline CDR1 and CDR2: ENHRY and SYGVKD. The CDR3 DNA reads as TGTGCCATCAGTGTGGACAGCGCTCGGGGATATAGCAATCAGCCCCAGCATTTT. Translated: CAISVDSARGYSNQPQHF.

The chain joins TRBV6-6 to TRBJ2-3; 11 positions match TRBD1. The CDR3 length is 15 residues. Germline V lookup: CDR1 MNHNY, CDR2 SVGAGI (reference sequence). Trimming at V came to 6 bases and at J to 2 bases, leaving 4 bases not matched to a gene. The CDR3 is CASSLGQGDTDTQYF. The CDR3 DNA reads as TGTGCCAGCAGCCTGGGACAGGGGGACACAGATACGCAGTATTTT.

This chain uses TRBV4-3 with TRBJ2-5; 7 bases map to TRBD1. The CDR3 covers 14 residues. Germline assignment: CDR1 LGHNA and CDR2 YSLEER. J was trimmed by 1 base and V by 5 bases; bases with no gene match: 4. The CDR3 DNA reads TGCGCCAGCAGCACCCGGACAGGCCAAGAGACCCAGTACTTC. Amino acid sequence: CASSTRTGQETQYF.

This chain uses TRBV6-6 with TRBJ2-5; 8 bases are shared with TRBD2. The CDR3 consists of 15 residues. From germline, CDR1 is MNHNY and CDR2 SVGAGI (reference sequence). V lost 10 bases and J lost 5; bases outside the gene matches: 15. The chain's CDR3 is CATGKATSVVETQYF. The CDR3 DNA reads as TGTGCCACCGGGAAAGCGACTAGCGTCGTTGAGACCCAGTACTTC.

The CDR3 region is CASSYSWAGEGTEAFF. CDR3 nucleotide sequence: TGTGCCAGCAGTTACTCGTGGGCAGGGGAAGGCACTGAAGCTTTCTTT. This rearrangement joins TRBV6-5 to TRBJ1-1; tentative D call: TRBD1 (6 bases). Between the trimmed V and J ends, which lost 0 bases and 4 bases, there was a span of 15 bases. The CDR3 spans 16 residues. Looked up from germline, CDR1 is MNHEY and CDR2 is SVGAGI.

The sample holds a few counts of this clone. The chain combines TRBV9 with TRBJ2-1; 8 positions match TRBD2. CDR1 and CDR2 (germline): SGDLS, YYNGEE. With 1 base clipped from V and 7 bases from J, the junction kept 7 bases outside the gene matches. This CDR3 has 15 amino acids. The CDR3 DNA reads TGTGCCAGCAGCGTATACGGGACTAGGGGTAATGAGCAGTTCTTC. Translating gives CASSVYGTRGNEQFF.

The chain couples TRBV6-5 to TRBJ1-6; D unclear. There are 15 residues in the CDR3. Germline lookup yields CDR1 MNHEY and CDR2 SVGAGI. The ends were cut back, 6 bases at V and 10 bases at J, with 19 bases in the middle. CDR3: CASSQYPPGFSPLHF. CDR3 nucleotides: TGTGCCAGCAGCCAGTACCCCCCGGGGTTCTCACCCCTCCACTTT.

This clone was recorded a few times. The genes are TRBV7-8 and TRBJ1-1; 7 nucleotides align to TRBD1. This CDR3 has 16 amino acids. The trim removed 2 bases at V and 5 bases at J, leaving 11 bases unmatched. Looked up from germline, CDR1 is SGHVS and CDR2 is FQNEAQ. The CDR3 region is CASSLWGDRVWTEAFF. In DNA form, the CDR3 reads TGTGCCAGCAGCTTATGGGGCGACAGGGTTTGGACTGAAGCTTTCTTT. Supplemented by reference TRBV7-8 and TRBJ1-1, the full variable domain reads GAGVSQSPRYKVAKRGQDVALRCDPISGHVSLFWYQQALGQGPEFLTYFQNEAQLDKSGLPSDRFFAERPEGSVSTLKIQRTQQEDSAVYLCASSLWGDRVWTEAFFGQGTRLTVV.

This clone was observed once. At the DNA level, this CDR3 is encoded by other sequences in the same sample as well. The rearrangement joins TRBV9 to TRBJ1-6, with D unclear. Trimming took 0 bases from V and 8 from J, leaving 6 bases between them. The length of the CDR3 is 13 residues. Germline assignment: CDR1 SGDLS and CDR2 YYNGEE. CDR3 DNA: TGTGCCAGCAGCGTAGGGAGGGATTCACCCCTCCACTTT. This encodes CASSVGRDSPLHF. The full variable domain, its missing parts supplied by reference TRBV9 and TRBJ1-6, is DSGVTQTPKHLITATGQRVTLRCSPRSGDLSVYWYQQSLDQGLQFLIQYYNGEERAKGNILERFSAQQFPDLHSELNLSSLELGDSALYFCASSVGRDSPLHFGNGTRLTVT.

This clone was seen only once. The CDR3 loop reads CASSQEGTGLETQYF. The CDR3 bases are TGCGCCAGCAGCCAAGAAGGGACAGGTCTCGAGACCCAGTACTTC. The chain uses TRBV4-1 and TRBJ2-5, with 8 positions matching TRBD1. V was clipped by 0 bases and J by 5 bases; unmatched bases: 5. Germline V lookup: CDR1 MGHRA, CDR2 YSYEKL. The CDR3 has 15 residues.

V usage is TRBV6-5 and J usage is TRBJ1-4; 7 bases match TRBD1. Germline-derived CDR1 and CDR2 are MNHEY and SVGAGI. CDR3 size: 16 residues. The trim removed 3 bases at V and 4 bases at J, leaving 8 bases unmatched. CDR3 protein: CASSYTSGQFNEKLFF. The CDR3 DNA is TGTGCCAGCAGTTATACTTCGGGACAGTTTAATGAAAAACTGTTTTTT.

The V call is TRBV28, the J call TRBJ1-4; 10 bases agree with TRBD1. The CDR3 contains 14 residues. The germline V gene has CDR1 MDHEN and CDR2 SYDVKM. V dropped 6 bases and J dropped 6; count of bases not matched to a gene: 4. The CDR3 loop is CASSSGQGYEKLFF. The CDR3 DNA is TGTGCCAGCAGCTCGGGACAGGGGTATGAAAAACTGTTTTTT.

J is TRBJ1-2 and V is TRBV9; 9 positions match TRBD1. CDR1 is SGDLS, CDR2 YYNGEE, per germline. The trim removed 6 bases at V and 8 bases at J, leaving 11 bases unmatched. CDR3 length equals 14 residues. DNA of the CDR3: TGTGCCAGCACCCCTAGGGACAGGGCTCAGGGCTACACCTTC. Translating it yields CASTPRDRAQGYTF.

The J gene is TRBJ2-7, the V gene TRBV5-1, with 10 bases that match TRBD1. CDR3 length: 14 residues. V dropped 5 bases and J dropped 6; count of bases not matched to a gene: 8. The germline gives CDR1 SGHRS, CDR2 YFSETQ. CDR3 coding DNA: TGCGCCAGCAGTCGAGAGACAGGGGGCGGCGAGCAGTACTTC. It translates to CASSRETGGGEQYF.

The V gene is TRBV6-1, the J gene TRBJ2-5; unclear D gene. The CDR3 has 12 residues. Germline CDR1 MNHNS, CDR2 SASEGT. Trimming removed 3 bases at V and 5 bases at J, with 7 bases between. The CDR3 spells CASSEEFETQYF. The CDR3 nucleotides are TGTGCCAGCAGTGAGGAGTTTGAGACCCAGTACTTC.

The chain combines TRBV7-2 with TRBJ2-1; tentatively, D is TRBD2 (5 bases). Germline loops: CDR1 SGHTA, CDR2 FQGNSA. The V and J ends lost 7 bases and 2 bases respectively, with 18 bases between them. This CDR3 has 16 residues. The CDR3: CASTPLAHGTYNEQFF. The DNA for the CDR3 is TGTGCCAGCACCCCATTAGCTCACGGGACCTACAATGAGCAGTTCTTC.

The count of this clone is one. The chain employs TRBV20-1 and TRBJ2-7, with 8 bases identical to TRBD2. The trim removed 3 bases at V and 1 base at J, leaving 5 bases unmatched. CDR3 size: 14 residues. Per the germline V gene, CDR1 is DFQATT and CDR2 is SNEGSKA (reference sequence). Here the CDR3 reads CSASLLAGSYEQYF. In DNA form, the CDR3 reads TGCAGTGCTAGTCTTTTAGCGGGGTCCTACGAGCAGTACTTC.

The chain combines TRBV4-3 with TRBJ2-3; 7 bases line up with TRBD1. The germline gives CDR1 LGHNA, CDR2 YSLEER. The J segment lost 6 bases and the V segment lost 0 bases, leaving 9 bases of the junction unmatched. The CDR3 extends over 16 amino acids. The CDR3 is CASSQDLGRQGDTQYF. The CDR3 DNA reads as TGCGCCAGCAGCCAAGATCTCGGAAGACAGGGTGATACGCAGTATTTT.

J is TRBJ1-2 and V is TRBV9; TRBD1 agrees at 7 bases. Per germline, CDR1 SGDLS and CDR2 YYNGEE. The junction had 6 bases not matched to a gene; V was cut back by 3 bases and J by 4 bases. The CDR3 covers 14 residues. CDR3 region: CASSEYGTAYGYTF. The CDR3 coding sequence is TGTGCCAGCAGCGAATACGGGACAGCCTATGGCTACACCTTC.

This clone was observed once. The V gene is TRBV5-4, the J gene TRBJ1-4; D might be TRBD1 (6 bases). The germline V and J ends were trimmed by 0 bases and 8 bases, with 14 bases remaining between them. Looked up from germline, CDR1 is SGHNT and CDR2 is YYREEE (reference sequence). There are 15 residues in the CDR3. The CDR3 nucleotides are TGTGCCAGCAGCTTGGGGTTACAGGGTAAGGAAAAACTGTTTTTT. The encoded protein is CASSLGLQGKEKLFF.

The genes are TRBV5-3 and TRBJ2-3; TRBD1 is a possible D gene (6 bases). TRBV5-3 falls under the ORF class, with uncertain function. The CDR3 totals 19 residues. V was cut by 4 bases and J by 2 bases, with 26 bases left in between. In nucleotides, the CDR3 is TGTGCCAGAAGCGTCATGTCTAATGGGGGCTCAATCTCCACAGATACGCAGTATTTT. Residues: CARSVMSNGGSISTDTQYF.

The CDR3 protein is CATVDRNNEKLFF. DNA of the CDR3: TGTGCCACCGTGGACAGGAATAATGAAAAACTGTTTTTT. The chain couples TRBV10-3 to TRBJ1-4, with 7 positions matching TRBD1. Germline CDR1 is ENHRY and CDR2 is SYGVKD. With V trimmed by 10 bases and J by 4 bases, 6 bases remained unmatched. This CDR3 is built from 13 residues.

The chain carries TRBV5-4 and TRBJ2-2; 11 bases match TRBD2. Germline trimming cut 4 bases from V and 7 bases from J; bases unmatched to any gene: 12. Germline CDR1 is SGHNT and CDR2 is YYREEE (reference sequence). CDR3 size: 17 residues. In DNA form, the CDR3 reads TGTGCCAGCAGCCGCTCCTTTAGCGGGGGGGGCGGCGGGGAGCTGTTTTTT. This encodes CASSRSFSGGGGGELFF.